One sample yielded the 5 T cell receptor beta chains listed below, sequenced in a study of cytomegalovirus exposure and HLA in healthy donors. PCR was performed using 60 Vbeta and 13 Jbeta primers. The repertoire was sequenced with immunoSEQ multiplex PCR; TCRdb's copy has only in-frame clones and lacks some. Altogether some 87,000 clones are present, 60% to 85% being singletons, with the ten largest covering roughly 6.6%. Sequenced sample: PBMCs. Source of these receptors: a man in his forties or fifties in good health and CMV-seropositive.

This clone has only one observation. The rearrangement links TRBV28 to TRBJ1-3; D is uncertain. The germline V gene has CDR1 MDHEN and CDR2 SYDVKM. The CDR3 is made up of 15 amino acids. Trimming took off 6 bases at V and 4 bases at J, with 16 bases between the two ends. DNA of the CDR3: TGTGCCAGCAGCTTAGGAGGGTTTTCAGGAAACACCATATATTTT. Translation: CASSLGGFSGNTIYF.

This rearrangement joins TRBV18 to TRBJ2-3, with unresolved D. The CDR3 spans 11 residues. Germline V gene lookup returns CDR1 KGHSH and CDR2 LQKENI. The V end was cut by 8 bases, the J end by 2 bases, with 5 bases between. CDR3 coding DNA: TGTGCCAGCACAGTCACAGATACGCAGTATTTT. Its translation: CASTVTDTQYF.

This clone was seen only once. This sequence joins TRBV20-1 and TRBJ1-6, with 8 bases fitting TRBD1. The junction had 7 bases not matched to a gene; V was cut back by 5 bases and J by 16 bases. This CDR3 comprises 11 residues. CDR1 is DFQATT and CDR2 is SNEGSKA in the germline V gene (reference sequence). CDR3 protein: CSALDREELHF. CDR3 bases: TGCAGTGCTTTGGACAGGGAGGAGCTCCACTTT.

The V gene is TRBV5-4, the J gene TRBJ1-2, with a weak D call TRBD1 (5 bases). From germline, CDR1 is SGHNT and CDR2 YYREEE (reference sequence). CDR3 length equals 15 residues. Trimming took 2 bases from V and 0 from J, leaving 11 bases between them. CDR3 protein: CASSFFAGSNYGYTF. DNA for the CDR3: TGTGCCAGCAGCTTCTTTGCAGGGTCTAACTATGGCTACACCTTC.

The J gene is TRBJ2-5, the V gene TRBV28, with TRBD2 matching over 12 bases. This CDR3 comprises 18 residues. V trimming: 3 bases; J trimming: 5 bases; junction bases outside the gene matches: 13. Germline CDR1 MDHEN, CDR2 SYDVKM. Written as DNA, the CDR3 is TGTGCCAGCAGTTTTAGGGCTAGCGGGGGGGTTTGGGCCGAGACCCAGTACTTC. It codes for CASSFRASGGVWAETQYF.